A single sample is the source of the 10 T cell receptor beta chains below, sequenced in a study of control samples from healthy donors and cancer patients. Only in-frame clones appear in the TCRdb table, and some are missing; sequencing was by immunoSEQ multiplex PCR. This table holds about 410,000 clones, around 90% found once. Source material: PBMCs. These receptor sequences come from a man in his forties with head and neck cancer.

The J gene is TRBJ2-5, the V gene TRBV7-3, with 8 bases matching TRBD1. There are 15 residues in the CDR3. Trimming at V came to 6 bases and at J to 4 bases, leaving 10 bases not matched to a gene. In germline, CDR1 is SGHTA, CDR2 FQGTGA. The CDR3 DNA follows: TGTGCCAGCAGTCCGACAGGGGAAGGGCTAGAGACCCAGTACTTC. Amino acids: CASSPTGEGLETQYF.

The chain couples TRBV7-3 to TRBJ1-5; a weak D match, TRBD1 (6 bases). V lost 5 bases, J lost 1 base, and 6 bases lay in between. The CDR3 loop spans 13 amino acids. Per germline, CDR1 SGHTA and CDR2 FQGTGA. CDR3 sequence (DNA): TGTGCCAGCAGCCAGGGGAGCAATCAGCCCCAGCATTTT. This encodes CASSQGSNQPQHF.

The V gene is TRBV28, the J gene TRBJ1-4, with 7 bases fitting TRBD1. This CDR3 is 16 amino acids long. V shed 4 bases, J shed 7 bases, and the junction held 12 bases outside the gene matches. The germline V gene encodes CDR1 MDHEN and CDR2 SYDVKM. The CDR3 DNA reads TGTGCCAGCAGTTCCGGCAGGAGGGGGCAAGCTGAAAAACTGTTTTTT. This sequence encodes CASSSGRRGQAEKLFF.

This chain connects TRBV10-3 to TRBJ1-1, with D possibly matching TRBD1 (6 bases). The CDR3 loop spans 11 amino acids. The ends were cut back, 5 bases at V and 8 bases at J, with 9 bases in the middle. The germline V gene encodes CDR1 ENHRY and CDR2 SYGVKD. The chain's CDR3 is CAISSDREAFF. The CDR3 nucleotides are TGTGCCATCAGTTCGGACAGAGAAGCTTTCTTT.

The chain joins TRBV14 to TRBJ2-7; the D gene is possibly TRBD1 (8 bases). V lost 4 bases, J lost 5 bases, and 18 bases lay in between. Germline CDR1 is SGHDN and CDR2 is FVKESK. This CDR3 is built from 15 residues. CDR3 region: CASSLDRGGSNEQYF. The DNA for the CDR3 is TGTGCCAGCAGCCTTGACAGGGGAGGGAGCAACGAGCAGTACTTC. The full variable domain, completed using reference TRBV14 and TRBJ2-7, is EAGVTQFPSHSVIEKGQTVTLRCDPISGHDNLYWYRRVMGKEIKFLLHFVKESKQDESGMPNNRFLAERTGGTYSTLKVQPAELEDSGVYFCASSLDRGGSNEQYFGPGTRLTVT.

The rearrangement links TRBV7-9 to TRBJ2-1; 8 positions agree with TRBD1. The CDR3 length is 15 residues. CDR1 and CDR2 from the germline V gene are SEHNR and FQNEAQ (reference sequence). J gave up 5 bases and V 2 bases, and 5 bases lay outside the gene matches. The CDR3 DNA follows: TGTGCCAGCAGCTTACCAGGGGGCGGCCACAATGAGCAGTTCTTC. It translates to CASSLPGGGHNEQFF.

There are a few counts of this clone. The chain is built from TRBV5-6 and TRBJ1-3; 8 nucleotides line up with TRBD1. With 4 bases clipped from V and 2 bases from J, the junction kept 11 bases outside the gene matches. CDR3 length equals 17 residues. Germline V CDR1 and CDR2: SGHDT, YYEEEE. Written as DNA, the CDR3 is TGTGCCAGCAGCACACAGGACAGGGTTTACACTGGAAACACCATATATTTT. Translation: CASSTQDRVYTGNTIYF. Full variable domain (outside the CDR3, taken from reference TRBV5-6 and TRBJ1-3): DAGVTQSPTHLIKTRGQQVTLRCSPKSGHDTVSWYQQALGQGPQFIFQYYEEEERQRGNFPDRFSGHQFPNYSSELNVNALLLGDSALYLCASSTQDRVYTGNTIYFGEGSWLTVV.

This sequence joins TRBV10-3 and TRBJ1-2; D not resolved. Trimming shortened V by 6 bases and J by 8 bases, and 19 bases separated the two germline ends. The V gene's germline CDR1 is ENHRY and CDR2 SYGVKD. The CDR3 runs to 14 residues. The CDR3 coding sequence is TGTGCCATCAGGGACGTAATTAGACTCTCCGGCTACACCTTC. Its protein product is CAIRDVIRLSGYTF.

This chain connects TRBV28 to TRBJ2-7; D is ambiguous. The CDR3 runs to 11 residues. CDR1 MDHEN and CDR2 SYDVKM come from the germline V gene. V gave up 2 bases and J gave up 6 bases, with 5 bases separating them. CDR3 amino acids: CASSLSSEQYF. CDR3 bases: TGTGCCAGCAGTTTAAGCAGCGAGCAGTACTTC.

V is TRBV5-5 and J is TRBJ1-2; perhaps TRBD1 as D (6 bases). The CDR3 is 15 residues long. Germline CDR1 SGHKS, CDR2 YYEKEE (reference sequence). V lost 4 bases and J 0 bases, leaving 13 bases between the germline ends. CDR3 DNA: TGTGCCAGCAGCGAGAGACAGGCAGCTAACTATGGCTACACCTTC. It encodes CASSERQAANYGYTF.